The rows below give T cell receptor beta chains drawn from one sample of a study of beta chain features in type 1 diabetes. Sequencing used immunoSEQ multiplex PCR; TCRdb keeps in-frame clones, though not all of them. The table includes around 430,000 clones, 25% to 35% detected once. Sequencing input: naive CD4+ T cells from blood. All receptors come from a man younger than 30 in good health. Both conserved end residues are part of each CDR3. The D gene is left open where the match is weak. The size of a clone is reported for some rows only, either as once, few or many, or as a class for expanded clones.

>TRBJ2-3|NA|TRBV4-2|NA
CASSRRDGSTDTQYF
TGTGCCAGCAGCCGGAGGGACGGTAGCACAGATACGCAGTATTTT
>TRBJ2-5|NA|TRBV25-1|NA
CASSDHPVDQETQYF
TGTGCCAGCAGTGACCACCCAGTAGACCAAGAGACCCAGTACTTC
>TRBJ2-2|NA|TRBV5-1|TRBD1
CASHGQGSTGELFF
TGCGCCAGCCATGGACAGGGGTCGACCGGGGAGCTGTTTTTT
>TRBJ2-7|few|TRBV4-1|NA
CASSQLFQVVSYEQYF
TGCGCCAGCAGCCAACTATTTCAAGTTGTCAGCTACGAGCAGTACTTC
>TRBJ2-7|NA|TRBV20-1|NA
CSASNDHEQYF
TGCAGTGCTAGTAACGACCACGAGCAGTACTTC
>TRBJ2-5|NA|TRBV30|NA
CAWSVSGSETQYF
TGTGCCTGGAGTGTAAGTGGGTCAGAGACCCAGTACTTC
>TRBJ1-4|NA|TRBV29-1|TRBD1
CSVVTGGNEKLFF
TGCAGCGTTGTTACAGGGGGTAATGAAAAACTGTTTTTT
>TRBJ2-7|few|TRBV30|TRBD2
CAWAGTSGVEQYF
TGTGCCTGGGCCGGGACTAGCGGGGTCGAGCAGTACTTC
>TRBJ1-1|few|TRBV5-1|NA
CASSPERGNTEAFF
TGCGCCAGCAGCCCCGAGCGCGGGAACACTGAAGCTTTCTTT
>TRBJ1-2|NA|TRBV4-1|NA
CASSPYPAGVYGYTF
TGCGCCAGCAGCCCCTACCCGGCAGGGGTATATGGCTACACCTTC
>TRBJ1-2|few|TRBV2|TRBD1
CASSQDRDSYGYTF
TGTGCCAGCAGTCAAGACAGGGACAGCTATGGCTACACCTTC
>TRBJ2-3|NA|TRBV7-3|NA
CASSSPGDTQYF
TGTGCCAGCAGCTCCCCCGGGGATACGCAGTATTTT
>TRBJ2-1|once|TRBV9|NA
CASSVANEQFF
TGTGCCAGCAGCGTAGCCAATGAGCAGTTCTTC
>TRBJ2-3|NA|TRBV7-2|NA
CASSSTLDTQYF
TGTGCCAGCAGCTCAACTTTGGATACGCAGTATTTT
>TRBJ2-5|NA|TRBV23-1|NA
CASRGPNQETQYF
TGCGCCAGCCGTGGACCGAACCAAGAGACCCAGTACTTC
>TRBJ2-7|NA|TRBV10-3|NA
CAISEGRGPYEQYF
TGTGCCATCAGTGAGGGGCGCGGCCCCTACGAGCAGTACTTC